What follows is one TCR beta chain and its context. What it binds is unknown. Indicated time point: late sampling 161 to 241 days after vaccination in three convalescent patients. Indicated treatment: roughly nine-day PBMC culture with coronavirus spike peptide pools or control peptides (ViraFEST assay). Wells that each held roughly 2 million PBMCs were cultured with 8 to 10 IU/ml IL-2 and approximately 9.5 ug/ml peptide pools. V was shortened by 6 bases and J by 1 base, with 12 bases between the two germline ends. CDR1 and CDR2 from the germline V gene are LNHNV and YYDKDF (reference sequence). This CDR3 is 14 amino acids long. The data were obtained in a study of vaccination and CD4 T cells after COVID-19. Study at large: At a median around 92 days (range 35 to 161) after diagnosis, post-COVID samples were drawn. At a median around 65 days (range 14 to 241) after dose two, post-vaccine samples were obtained.

Study-wide findings and caveats: Sampling was limited to relatively few convalescent patients, with no early post-infection timepoints studied.

Cultured CD4+ T-cell DNA underwent Oncomine TCR Beta short-read sequencing. TCRdb used MiXCR to reprocess the PCR reads, holding one entry per CDR3 protein. The sample includes about 23,000 distinct CDR3 sequences, roughly 44% of them seen just once. The receptor was isolated from a human donor who had recovered from COVID-19. Sequenced material: CD4+ T cells from blood, cultured in vitro, taken about 7 months after SARS-CoV-2 vaccination. The gene calls are TRBV15 and TRBJ2-5, with TRBD2 as a possible D gene (7 bases). In DNA form, the CDR3 reads TGTGCCACCAGTAGGGGGGGGGGCCAAGAGACCCAGTACTTC. Translating gives CATSRGGGQETQYF. Drawing the rest from reference TRBV15 and TRBJ2-5, the complete variable domain is DAMVIQNPRYQVTQFGKPVTLSCSQTLNHNVMYWYQQKSSQAPKLLFHYYDKDFNNEADTPDNFQSRRPNTSFCFLDIRSPGLGDTAMYLCATSRGGGQETQYFGPGTRLLVL.